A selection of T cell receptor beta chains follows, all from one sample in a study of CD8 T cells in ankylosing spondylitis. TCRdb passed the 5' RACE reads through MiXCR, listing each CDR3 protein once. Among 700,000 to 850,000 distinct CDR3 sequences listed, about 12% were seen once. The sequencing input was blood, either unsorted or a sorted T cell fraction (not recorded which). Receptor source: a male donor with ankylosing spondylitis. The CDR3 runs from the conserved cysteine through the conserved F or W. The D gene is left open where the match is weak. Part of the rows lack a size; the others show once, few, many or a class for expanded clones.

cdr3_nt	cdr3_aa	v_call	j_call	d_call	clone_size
TGCAGCGTTGGCGAAACTGAGCAGTTCTTC	CSVGETEQFF	TRBV29-1	TRBJ2-1	-	many
TGCAGCGTTGACTCACTAGCGACCGATGGGGGGACCCAGTACTTC	CSVDSLATDGGTQYF	TRBV29-1	TRBJ2-5	TRBD2	few
TGTGCCACCAGCAGAGATAAAGGATCCCAAGAGACCCAGTACTTC	CATSRDKGSQETQYF	TRBV15	TRBJ2-5	-	few
TGTGCCAGTAGCCGGGACAACTCCTACAATGAGCAGTTCTTC	CASSRDNSYNEQFF	TRBV27	TRBJ2-1	-	few
TGCGCCAGCAGCTGGGTCGGACAGGGTGTTAACACTGAAGCTTTCTTT	CASSWVGQGVNTEAFF	TRBV5-1	TRBJ1-1	TRBD1	-
TGTGCCAGCAGGGACTCCCAAAGCCAGCCCCAGCATTTT	CASRDSQSQPQHF	TRBV2	TRBJ1-5	-	-
TGTGCCAGCAGCTTAAACCCCCCTAGCGGGAGACCCTACGAGCAGTACTTC	CASSLNPPSGRPYEQYF	TRBV7-2	TRBJ2-7	TRBD2	-
TGCAGTGCTAGTCTAGTGAACACCGGGAAGCTGTTTTTT	CSASLVNTGKLFF	TRBV20-1	TRBJ2-2	-	-
TGTGCCAGCAGCTTAGGCCCCGATTTGACCTACGAGCAGTACTTC	CASSLGPDLTYEQYF	TRBV5-6	TRBJ2-7	-	few
TGTGCCAGCAGCCGAACCTTAGCGGGAGGACAAGCAGATACGCAGTATTTT	CASSRTLAGGQADTQYF	TRBV2	TRBJ2-3	TRBD2	-
TGTGCCAGCAGTTTAGGGGGACTAGGGTCAGATACGCAGTATTTT	CASSLGGLGSDTQYF	TRBV12-3/TRBV12-4	TRBJ2-3	TRBD2	many
TGTGCCAGCAGCCCCACCCGGGAGGGAAATGAGCAGTTCTTC	CASSPTREGNEQFF	TRBV7-9	TRBJ2-1	TRBD2	few
TGTGCCAGCAGTTACAGCGGGGGGGCATCAGATACGCAGTATTTT	CASSYSGGASDTQYF	TRBV12-3/TRBV12-4	TRBJ2-3	TRBD2	many
TGCAGTGCCACGGTAACAGCCGACCAAGAGACCCAGTACTTC	CSATVTADQETQYF	TRBV20-1	TRBJ2-5	-	few
TGTGCCAGCAGCTTCCAGGGGGGGCCGGGCTATGGCTACACCTTC	CASSFQGGPGYGYTF	TRBV7-8	TRBJ1-2	TRBD1	few
TGTGCCAGCAGTTACGACAGGGCCGAGCAGTACTTC	CASSYDRAEQYF	TRBV6-5	TRBJ2-7	TRBD1	-
TGTGCCAGCAGCGGACTAGCGGGAGGTCACTCCTACAATGAGCAGTTCTTC	CASSGLAGGHSYNEQFF	TRBV7-9	TRBJ2-1	TRBD2	many
TGTGCCATCAGAGTCACCGGACAGCCCCAAGAGACCCAGTACTTC	CAIRVTGQPQETQYF	TRBV10-3	TRBJ2-5	-	-
TGTGCCAGCACTTTAGAAACGGGTTACACTGAAGCTTTCTTT	CASTLETGYTEAFF	TRBV12-3/TRBV12-4	TRBJ1-1	-	-
TGTGCCAGCAGCTTAGAACCCCTAGCGAGTGAGCAGTTCTTC	CASSLEPLASEQFF	TRBV7-2	TRBJ2-1	-	-
TGCGCCAGCAGCTTTTTGGGCAGGCAGACAGATACGCAGTATTTT	CASSFLGRQTDTQYF	TRBV5-1	TRBJ2-3	-	-
TGCAGTGCTAGAGTAGCGGGAAGCCTTAAATACTACAATGAGCAGTTCTTC	CSARVAGSLKYYNEQFF	TRBV20-1	TRBJ2-1	TRBD2	many
TGTGCCAGCAGTAAGGGGGGGTATACGCAGTATTTT	CASSKGGYTQYF	TRBV28	TRBJ2-3	-	-
TGTGCCAGCAGCGTACAACTATTGGGGGATACGCAGTATTTT	CASSVQLLGDTQYF	TRBV9	TRBJ2-3	-	few
TGCGCCAGCAGCTTGGTTAGTGTCAGGGAGACCCAGTACTTC	CASSLVSVRETQYF	TRBV5-1	TRBJ2-5	-	few
TGCAGCGTTGAAGACGGACTAGAACTTTACAATGAGCAGTTCTTC	CSVEDGLELYNEQFF	TRBV29-1	TRBJ2-1	TRBD2	many
TGCAGTGCTAGAGCGCCGCGGGAGGGAGGTGAGCAGTTCTTC	CSARAPREGGEQFF	TRBV20-1	TRBJ2-1	TRBD2	-
TGTGCCAGCAGCGCCCAGGGGGTGTATGGCTACACCTTC	CASSAQGVYGYTF	TRBV7-2	TRBJ1-2	TRBD1	few
TGTGCCAGCAGTTTAAATGTAGAAGAGACCCAGTACTTC	CASSLNVEETQYF	TRBV12-3/TRBV12-4	TRBJ2-5	-	-
TGTGCCAGCAGCCCCGACCTCTACAATGAGCAGTTCTTC	CASSPDLYNEQFF	TRBV7-2	TRBJ2-1	-	many
TGCGCCAGCAGCTTGGCCGCCCAGGGGATCGGCAATTCACCCCTCCACTTT	CASSLAAQGIGNSPLHF	TRBV5-1	TRBJ1-6	-	few
TGCGCCAGCACATTGACGGGGGAAGGCTACACCTTC	CASTLTGEGYTF	TRBV5-1	TRBJ1-2	-	few
TGCAGTGCTAGAAATATTCCGGGACAGGGAACTGAAGCTTTCTTT	CSARNIPGQGTEAFF	TRBV20-1	TRBJ1-1	TRBD1	many
TGTGCCAGCAGTGAATTTGGTCCTTATAATTCACCCCTCCACTTT	CASSEFGPYNSPLHF	TRBV25-1	TRBJ1-6	-	-
TGTGCCAGCAGCCCTCGGGAGGGAAACACAGATACGCAGTATTTT	CASSPREGNTDTQYF	TRBV9	TRBJ2-3	TRBD2	-
TGTGCCAGCAGCCCGAGGTCCAGAAAAGAGACCCAGTACTTC	CASSPRSRKETQYF	TRBV5-6	TRBJ2-5	-	-
TGCGCCAGCAAACAACATGACGGGTCTCTGAACACTGAAGCTTTCTTT	CASKQHDGSLNTEAFF	TRBV5-1	TRBJ1-1	-	many
TGCAGTGCCTTTAACTACGAGCAGTACTTC	CSAFNYEQYF	TRBV20-1	TRBJ2-7	-	many
TGCGCCAGCAGCCAACTTCGTCACCTTGGGGGGGATGAGCAGTTCTTC	CASSQLRHLGGDEQFF	TRBV4-3	TRBJ2-1	TRBD2	many
TGCAGTGCTAGCACAGGGGCCTGGGAGCAGTACTTC	CSASTGAWEQYF	TRBV20-1	TRBJ2-7	TRBD1	few
TGCAGCGCCCGCCAGGTGGGAGGCACTGAAGCTTTCTTT	CSARQVGGTEAFF	TRBV29-1	TRBJ1-1	-	many
TGCGCCAGCAGCACTGGACTAGCGGGAGTTCTCGCAGATACGCAGTATTTT	CASSTGLAGVLADTQYF	TRBV5-1	TRBJ2-3	TRBD2	few
TGCGCCAGCAGCAACCTGACACCGGAGCAGTACTTC	CASSNLTPEQYF	TRBV5-1	TRBJ2-7	-	many
TGCAGTGCCCGCGGACAGTTCTACGAGCAGTACTTC	CSARGQFYEQYF	TRBV20-1	TRBJ2-7	-	few
TGTGCCACCGTCCAGGGCGGGGGAGCCGCGGATACGCAGTATTTT	CATVQGGGAADTQYF	TRBV7-9	TRBJ2-3	TRBD2	few
TGCGCCAGCAGCTTTGACGGAATTAATGAAAAACTGTTTTTT	CASSFDGINEKLFF	TRBV5-1	TRBJ1-4	-	few
TGTGCCAGCAGCCAACAACAGAAGAACACTGAAGCTTTCTTT	CASSQQQKNTEAFF	TRBV7-2	TRBJ1-1	-	few
TGCGCCAGCAGCCCAGACAGAGACACCATATATTTT	CASSPDRDTIYF	TRBV5-1	TRBJ1-3	-	few
TGTGCCAGCAGCCGGGGTGGCGGCTACACCTTC	CASSRGGGYTF	TRBV7-9	TRBJ1-2	-	many
TGTGCCAGTAATTGGCTAGCGGGAGATGACACCGGGGAGCTGTTTTTT	CASNWLAGDDTGELFF	TRBV19	TRBJ2-2	TRBD2	-
TGTGCCAGCAGCTTTCCTCTCGGGGGCGGGAACACTGAAGCTTTCTTT	CASSFPLGGGNTEAFF	TRBV7-2	TRBJ1-1	-	-
TGCAGTGCTAGCCGGGGACCAAACACCGGGGAGCTGTTTTTT	CSASRGPNTGELFF	TRBV20-1	TRBJ2-2	-	many
TGTGCCAGCAGCCAAGCCGGGGGACAGGGCGCGAACACCGGGGAGCTGTTTTTT	CASSQAGGQGANTGELFF	TRBV4-2	TRBJ2-2	TRBD1	-
TGCAGTGCTCTGCCGACTTATGGCTACACCTTC	CSALPTYGYTF	TRBV20-1	TRBJ1-2	-	few
TGCGCCAGCAGCCAGGACAGAAATTCACCCCTCCACTTT	CASSQDRNSPLHF	TRBV4-3	TRBJ1-6	-	many